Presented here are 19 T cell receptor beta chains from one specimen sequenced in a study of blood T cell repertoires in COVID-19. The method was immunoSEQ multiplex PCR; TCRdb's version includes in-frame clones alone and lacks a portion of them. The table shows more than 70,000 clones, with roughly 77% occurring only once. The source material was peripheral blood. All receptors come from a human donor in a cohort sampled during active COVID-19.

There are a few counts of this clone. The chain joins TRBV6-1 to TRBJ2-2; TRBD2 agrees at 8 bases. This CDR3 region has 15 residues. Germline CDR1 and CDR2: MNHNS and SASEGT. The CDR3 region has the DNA TGTGCTCACGGGGCAACTGCGGGAGGAACCGGGGAGCTGTTTTTT. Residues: CAHGATAGGTGELFF.

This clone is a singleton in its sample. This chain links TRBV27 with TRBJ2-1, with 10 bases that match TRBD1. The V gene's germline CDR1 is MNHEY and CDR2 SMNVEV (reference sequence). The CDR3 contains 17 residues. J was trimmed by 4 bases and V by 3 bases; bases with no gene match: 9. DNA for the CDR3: TGTGCCAGCAGTTTCCCTAGAGGACAGGGGGGGTACAATGAGCAGTTCTTC. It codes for CASSFPRGQGGYNEQFF.

CDR3 DNA: TGTGCCACCTCCGACAGCTCGAACACTGAAGCTTTCTTT. Its translation: CATSDSSNTEAFF. V and J are TRBV24-1 and TRBJ1-1; weak D call: TRBD1 (5 bases). Between the trimmed V and J ends, which lost 9 bases and 1 base, there was a span of 11 bases. This CDR3 comprises 13 residues. Germline assignment: CDR1 KGHDR and CDR2 SFDVKD.

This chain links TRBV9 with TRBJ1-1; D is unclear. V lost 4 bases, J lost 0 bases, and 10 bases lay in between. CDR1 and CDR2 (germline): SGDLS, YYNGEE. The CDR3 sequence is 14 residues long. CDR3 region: CASSLRVMNTEAFF. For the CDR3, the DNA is TGTGCCAGCAGCCTGAGAGTCATGAACACTGAAGCTTTCTTT.

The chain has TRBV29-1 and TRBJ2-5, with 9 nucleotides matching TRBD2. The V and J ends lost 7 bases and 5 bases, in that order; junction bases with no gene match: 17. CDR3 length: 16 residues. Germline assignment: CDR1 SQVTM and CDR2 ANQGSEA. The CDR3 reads CSARGVAGLAKETQYF. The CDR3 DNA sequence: TGCAGCGCCCGGGGGGTAGCGGGACTAGCAAAGGAGACCCAGTACTTC.

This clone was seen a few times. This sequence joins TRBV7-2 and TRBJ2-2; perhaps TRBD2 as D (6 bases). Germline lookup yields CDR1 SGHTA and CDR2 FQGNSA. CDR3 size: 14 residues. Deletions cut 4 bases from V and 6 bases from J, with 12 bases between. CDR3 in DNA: TGTGCCAGCAGCTCCGGGACTCAGCCCGGGGAGCTGTTTTTT. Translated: CASSSGTQPGELFF.

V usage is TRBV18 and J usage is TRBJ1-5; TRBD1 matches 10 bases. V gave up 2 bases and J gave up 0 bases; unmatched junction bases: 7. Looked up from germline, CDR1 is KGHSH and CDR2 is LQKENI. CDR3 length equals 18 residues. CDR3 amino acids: CASSPGEDRGLSNQPQHF. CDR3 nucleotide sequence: TGTGCCAGCTCACCAGGAGAAGACAGGGGGCTTAGCAATCAGCCCCAGCATTTT.

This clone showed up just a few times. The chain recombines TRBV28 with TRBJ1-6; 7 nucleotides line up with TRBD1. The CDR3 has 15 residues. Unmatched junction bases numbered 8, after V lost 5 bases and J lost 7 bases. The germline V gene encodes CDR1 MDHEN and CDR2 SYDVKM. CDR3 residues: CASSLNSGGNSPLHF. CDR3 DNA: TGTGCCAGCAGTCTTAATTCAGGGGGGAATTCACCCCTCCACTTT. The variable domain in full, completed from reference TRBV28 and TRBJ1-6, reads DVKVTQSSRYLVKRTGEKVFLECVQDMDHENMFWYRQDPGLGLRLIYFSYDVKMKEKGDIPEGYSVSREKKERFSLILESASTNQTSMYLCASSLNSGGNSPLHFGNGTRLTVT.

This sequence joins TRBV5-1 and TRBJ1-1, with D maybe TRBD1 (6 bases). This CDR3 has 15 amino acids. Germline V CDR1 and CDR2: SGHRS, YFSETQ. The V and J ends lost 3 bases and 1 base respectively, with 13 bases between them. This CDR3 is CASSSSDRPNTEAFF. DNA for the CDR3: TGCGCCAGCAGCTCGTCGGACAGACCGAACACTGAAGCTTTCTTT. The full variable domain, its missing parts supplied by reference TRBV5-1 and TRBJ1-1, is KAGVTQTPRYLIKTRGQQVTLSCSPISGHRSVSWYQQTPGQGLQFLFEYFSETQRNKGNFPGRFSGRQFSNSRSEMNVSTLELGDSALYLCASSSSDRPNTEAFFGQGTRLTVV.

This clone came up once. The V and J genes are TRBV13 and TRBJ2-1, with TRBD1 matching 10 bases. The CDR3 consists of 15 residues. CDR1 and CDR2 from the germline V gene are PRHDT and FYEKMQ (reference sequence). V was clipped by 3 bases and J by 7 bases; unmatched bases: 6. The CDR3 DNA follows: TGTGCCAGCAGCTTGACAGGGGGCGCGAAAAATGAGCAGTTCTTC. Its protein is CASSLTGGAKNEQFF.

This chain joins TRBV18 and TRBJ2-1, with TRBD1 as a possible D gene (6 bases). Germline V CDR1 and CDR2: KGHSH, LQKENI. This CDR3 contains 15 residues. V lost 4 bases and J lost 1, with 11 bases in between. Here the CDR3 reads CASSLDRWSYNEQFF. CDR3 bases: TGTGCCAGCTCACTAGACAGGTGGTCCTACAATGAGCAGTTCTTC.

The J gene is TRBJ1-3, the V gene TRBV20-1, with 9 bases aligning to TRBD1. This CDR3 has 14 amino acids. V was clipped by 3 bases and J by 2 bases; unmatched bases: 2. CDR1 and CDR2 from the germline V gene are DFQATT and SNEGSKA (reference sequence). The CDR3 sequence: CSASRQGAGNTIYF. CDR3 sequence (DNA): TGCAGTGCTAGTAGACAGGGGGCTGGAAACACCATATATTTT.

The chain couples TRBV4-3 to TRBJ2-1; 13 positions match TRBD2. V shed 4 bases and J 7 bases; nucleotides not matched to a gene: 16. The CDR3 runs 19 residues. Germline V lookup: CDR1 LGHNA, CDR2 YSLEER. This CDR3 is CASSRKRWTSGSLGNEQFF. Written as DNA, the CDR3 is TGCGCCAGCAGCCGAAAGAGGTGGACTAGCGGGAGTTTGGGGAATGAGCAGTTCTTC.

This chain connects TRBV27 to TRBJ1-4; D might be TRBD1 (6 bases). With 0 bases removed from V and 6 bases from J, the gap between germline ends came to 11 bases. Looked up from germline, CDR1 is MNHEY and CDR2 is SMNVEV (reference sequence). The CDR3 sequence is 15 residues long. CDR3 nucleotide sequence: TGTGCCAGCAGTTTATCGCCGGACAGCGATGAAAAACTGTTTTTT. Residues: CASSLSPDSDEKLFF.

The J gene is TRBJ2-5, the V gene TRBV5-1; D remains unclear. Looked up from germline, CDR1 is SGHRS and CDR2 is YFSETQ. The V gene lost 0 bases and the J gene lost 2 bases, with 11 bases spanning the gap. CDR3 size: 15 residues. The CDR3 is CASSLDGAEQETQYF. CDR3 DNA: TGCGCCAGCAGCTTGGACGGAGCAGAGCAAGAGACCCAGTACTTC.

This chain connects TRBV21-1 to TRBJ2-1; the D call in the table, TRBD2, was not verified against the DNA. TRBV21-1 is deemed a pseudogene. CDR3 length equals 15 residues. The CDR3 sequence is CASSGASDSYNEQFF. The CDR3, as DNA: TGTGCCAGCTCCGGGGCTAGCGATTCCTACAATGAGCAGTTCTTC.

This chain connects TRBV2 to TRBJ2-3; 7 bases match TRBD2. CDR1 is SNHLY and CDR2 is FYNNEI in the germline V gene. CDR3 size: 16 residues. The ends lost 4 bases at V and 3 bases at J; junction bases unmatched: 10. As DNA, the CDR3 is TGTGCCAGCAGTGCGCTAGGGACGGGAGGAACAGATACGCAGTATTTT. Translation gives CASSALGTGGTDTQYF.

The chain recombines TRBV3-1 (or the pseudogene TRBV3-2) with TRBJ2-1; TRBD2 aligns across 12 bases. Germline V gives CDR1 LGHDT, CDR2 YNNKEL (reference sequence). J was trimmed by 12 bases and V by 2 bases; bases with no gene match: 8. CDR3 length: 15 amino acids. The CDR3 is CASSQKSSGRGWQFF. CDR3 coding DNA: TGTGCCAGCAGCCAAAAATCTAGCGGGAGGGGTTGGCAGTTCTTC.

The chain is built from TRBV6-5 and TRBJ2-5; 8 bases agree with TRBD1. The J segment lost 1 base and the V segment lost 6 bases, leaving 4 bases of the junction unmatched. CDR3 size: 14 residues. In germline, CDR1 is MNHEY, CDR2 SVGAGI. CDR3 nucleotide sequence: TGTGCCAGCAGCCGACAGGGGTCCCAAGAGACCCAGTACTTC. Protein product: CASSRQGSQETQYF.